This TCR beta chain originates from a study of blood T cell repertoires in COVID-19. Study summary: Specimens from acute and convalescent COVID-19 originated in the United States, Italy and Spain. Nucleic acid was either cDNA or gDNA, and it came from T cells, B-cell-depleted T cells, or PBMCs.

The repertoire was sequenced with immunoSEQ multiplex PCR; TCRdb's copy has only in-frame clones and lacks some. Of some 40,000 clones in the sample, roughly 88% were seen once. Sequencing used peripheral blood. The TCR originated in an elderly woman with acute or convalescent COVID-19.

The CDR3 spells CASSLIESSYNEQFF. Written as DNA, the CDR3 is TGTGCCAGCAGTTTGATCGAGAGCTCCTACAATGAGCAGTTCTTC. The rearrangement links TRBV28 to TRBJ2-1; D remains unclear. The CDR3 loop spans 15 amino acids. CDR1 and CDR2 from the germline V gene are MDHEN and SYDVKM. V lost 3 bases and J lost 0, with 9 bases in between.